The following is a T cell receptor (beta chain) sequence with its context. Its antigen is not yet known. No base-level quality is on record; no much larger clone is a single base apart. A second Seattle source provided samples from volunteer blood donors who had recovered from COVID-19. The collaborating institutions used their own protocols to collect whole blood in K2EDTA tubes. For TCRbeta analysis, collaborators shipped samples as frozen whole blood, isolated PBMCs, or DNA extracted from either of those sample types. The data were taken from a study of blood T cell repertoires in COVID-19 (TCRdb year 2020). A note on the overall study: Collaborator samples came from the United States, Italy and Spain and covered acute and convalescent phases of COVID-19. The prospective study material was composed of cDNA or gDNA derived from T cells, B-cell-depleted T cells, or PBMCs. Deeply sampled blood TCRbeta repertoires from subjects exposed to, actively infected with, or recovered from COVID-19 were included in the dataset. A freely available public database, intended as a resource for researchers studying the immune response to SARS-CoV-2, is where the repertoires were released. Samples were obtained from the ongoing ImmuneRACE study (first 160 participants) and from some 1,300 subjects provided by 6 global collaborators. Sample metadata almost always included a de-identified subject ID, COVID-19 status, age in years and sex. Where available, HLA class I and class II types were obtained from metadata supplied by the sample provider rather than from assay-based typing.

TCRbeta CDR3 regions were amplified from genomic DNA using the immunoSEQ Assay, a bias-controlled multiplex PCR. The paper's processing steps were these. The number of nucleated cells in each sample was estimated from the amplification of reference gene primers within the assay. To quantify the absolute abundance of each unique TCRbeta CDR3 rearrangement, sequence reads were collapsed and filtered. For each sample, productive Simpson clonality was calculated as the square root of Simpson's diversity index across productive rearrangements. The immuneACCESS repertoire file appears here via TCRdb, limited to in-frame rearrangements. These files lack a portion of the clones; in checked studies, under half of the deficit traces to unresolved V genes, and the cause of the others is not known. V, J and clone size are taken as reported in that table, and D and trimming were inferred from the DNA itself. This sample lists 200,000 or so clones; around 90% were detected once. Jointly, the top ten make up 5.5% to 6.5% of the sample.

CDR1 SGHDN and CDR2 FVKESK are derived from the germline V gene. The CDR3 contains 15 residues, cysteine and phenylalanine counted. Just the 45-base CDR3 DNA is kept, in frame starting at base 1. The germline V and J ends show losses of 3 bases and 4 bases respectively, and no gene match explains 8 bases of the junction. The paper as a whole reports these results and caveats: The quantity of clinical and demographic metadata differed by source and by participant and was supplied without curation.

The TCR comes from a man aged 60-69 years who had recovered from COVID-19. Sequences were obtained from peripheral blood. The sequence joins TRBV14 to TRBJ2-7, with 8 middle bases fitting TRBD1. The bases are TGTGCCAGCAGCCAGGGCAGGGGGCAGATGTACGAGCAGTACTTC. This sequence encodes CASSQGRGQMYEQYF.